Following are 32 T cell receptor beta chains from one sample sequenced in a study of monozygotic twins with cystic fibrosis. Assay: immunoSEQ multiplex PCR; the TCRdb copy retains only in-frame clones and omits some. The data show 30,000 or so clones, approximately 65% seen once. The sequenced material came from blood. These receptors all come from a girl under 18 with cystic fibrosis.

The V and J genes are TRBV7-8 and TRBJ2-1; D may correspond to TRBD1 or TRBD2 (6 bases each). Germline CDR1 reads SGHVS; CDR2 reads FQNEAQ. Trimming left V 4 bases short and J 6 bases short, with 19 bases between. The CDR3 is 16 amino acids. The CDR3 DNA reads as TGTGCCAGCAGCTACCTAGGGGGGAGCACCGTCAATGAGCAGTTCTTC. Translated, it gives CASSYLGGSTVNEQFF.

The chain links TRBV5-6 to TRBJ2-7, with 7 bases lining up with TRBD1. This CDR3 is 14 amino acids long. The V gene's germline CDR1 is SGHDT and CDR2 YYEEEE. Trimming took 4 bases from V and 2 from J; bases not matched to a gene: 6. CDR3 DNA: TGTGCCAGCAGCCTAGGGACAGTAACCTACGAGCAGTACGTC. Translation: CASSLGTVTYEQYV.

V is TRBV30 and J is TRBJ1-2, with D unclear. Per germline, CDR1 GTSNPN and CDR2 SVGIG (reference sequence). Deletions cut 4 bases from V and 6 bases from J, with 15 bases between. This CDR3 comprises 13 residues. CDR3 in amino acids: CAWINKAGNGYTF. DNA for the CDR3: TGTGCCTGGATTAACAAAGCTGGGAATGGCTACACCTTC. The entire variable domain, with the rest obtained from reference TRBV30 and TRBJ1-2, is as follows: SQTIHQWPATLVQPVGSPLSLECTVEGTSNPNLYWYRQAAGRGLQLLFYSVGIGQISSEVPQNLSASRPQDRQFILSSKKLLLSDSGFYLCAWINKAGNGYTFGSGTRLTVV.

This rearrangement joins TRBV9 to TRBJ2-5; D is ambiguous. The CDR3 has 13 amino acids. The V gene lost 3 bases and the J gene lost 7 bases, with 13 bases spanning the gap. Germline assignment: CDR1 SGDLS and CDR2 YYNGEE. The CDR3 is CASSEATTGTQYF. The DNA of the CDR3 is TGTGCCAGCAGCGAGGCGACCACGGGGACCCAGTACTTC.

The chain employs TRBV5-6 and TRBJ2-5, with 8 nucleotides matching TRBD2. The CDR3 length is 16 residues. V lost 7 bases and J lost 5; bases outside the gene matches: 16. Germline CDR1 SGHDT, CDR2 YYEEEE. CDR3 nucleotide sequence: TGTGCCAGCGTGCGGACTAGCCAATCCCTTGTGGAGACCCAGTACTTC. Translation: CASVRTSQSLVETQYF.

This clone occurred a few times. The chain uses TRBV7-9 and TRBJ2-5, with TRBD1 matching 9 bases. The length of the CDR3 is 16 residues. The ends lost 0 bases at V and 5 bases at J; junction bases unmatched: 7. The germline V gene encodes CDR1 SEHNR and CDR2 FQNEAQ (reference sequence). The CDR3 DNA reads as TGTGCCAGCAGCTTAGCAGGGACAGGGTTATGGGAGACCCAGTACTTC. Translating gives CASSLAGTGLWETQYF.

The J gene is TRBJ2-1, the V gene TRBV9; D is perhaps TRBD2 (5 bases). The CDR3 is made up of 18 amino acids. In germline, CDR1 is SGDLS, CDR2 YYNGEE. Trimming took 0 bases from V and 0 from J, leaving 16 bases between them. For the CDR3, the DNA is TGTGCCAGCAGCGTAGCGGGTACAGCGGCAAACTCCTACAATGAGCAGTTCTTC. This sequence encodes CASSVAGTAANSYNEQFF.

This chain joins TRBV5-1 and TRBJ2-3, with TRBD2 identical over 9 bases. Germline CDR1 and CDR2: SGHRS and YFSETQ. Trimming at V came to 7 bases and at J to 0 bases, leaving 9 bases not matched to a gene. The CDR3 contains 16 residues. The CDR3 DNA reads as TGCGCCAGCGCCTGGGGACTAGCCGAGAGCACAGATACGCAGTATTTT. It encodes CASAWGLAESTDTQYF.

The chain is built from TRBV6-6 and TRBJ1-2; tentative D call: TRBD1 (6 bases). Trimming took 6 bases from V and 6 from J, leaving 17 bases between them. CDR3 size: 14 residues. Looked up from germline, CDR1 is MNHNY and CDR2 is SVGAGI (reference sequence). The CDR3 DNA sequence: TGTGCCAGCAGACCTACGGGACACCGGAATGGCTACACCTTC. This encodes CASRPTGHRNGYTF.

This chain uses TRBV4-1 with TRBJ2-1; D is possibly TRBD1 (5 bases). V lost 6 bases and J lost 5, with 17 bases in between. The CDR3 has 15 residues. CDR1 and CDR2 (germline): MGHRA, YSYEKL. The CDR3 region is CASRPTSGWDNEQFF. CDR3 nucleotides: TGCGCCAGCAGACCTACGTCAGGGTGGGACAATGAGCAGTTCTTC.

The J gene is TRBJ2-7, the V gene TRBV18; 10 positions match TRBD1. The CDR3 contains 14 residues. With 4 bases clipped from V and 3 bases from J, the junction kept 3 bases outside the gene matches. CDR1 KGHSH and CDR2 LQKENI come from the germline V gene. As DNA, the CDR3 is TGTGCCAGCTCACTCGGGACAGGGGTCTACGAGCAGTACTTC. Translated: CASSLGTGVYEQYF.

The J gene is TRBJ1-1, the V gene TRBV5-6; D might be TRBD1 (5 bases). Germline-derived CDR1 and CDR2 are SGHDT and YYEEEE. Trimming stripped 4 bases from V and 0 bases from J, with 10 bases between. The CDR3 spans 14 residues. The CDR3 here is CASSGRGLNTEAFF. The CDR3 DNA follows: TGTGCCAGCAGCGGCCGGGGCTTGAACACTGAAGCTTTCTTT.

The chain recombines TRBV29-1 with TRBJ2-2; D gene ambiguous. Germline CDR1 SQVTM, CDR2 ANQGSEA. The length of the CDR3 is 13 residues. The germline V and J ends were trimmed by 5 bases and 1 base, with 8 bases remaining between them. In nucleotides, the CDR3 is TGCAGCGTTCGGCTAGAGAACACCGGGGAGCTGTTTTTT. Translation: CSVRLENTGELFF.

The rearrangement links TRBV7-2 to TRBJ1-2, with D perhaps matching TRBD1 (5 bases). Per the germline V gene, CDR1 is SGHTA and CDR2 is FQGNSA. Trimming took 3 bases from V and 6 from J, leaving 17 bases between them. The CDR3 length is 15 residues. CDR3 sequence (DNA): TGTGCCAGCAGCTTCCCCCCCGCAGGGTCTGATGGCTACACCTTC. Translating it yields CASSFPPAGSDGYTF.

The chain links TRBV19 to TRBJ2-7; 11 nucleotides match TRBD2. The germline CDR1 and CDR2 sequences are LNHDA and SQIVND (reference sequence). The CDR3 has 14 amino acids. The V and J ends lost 7 bases and 1 base, in that order; junction bases with no gene match: 3. The DNA for the CDR3 is TGTGCCAGTATGGGGACTAGCGGATCCTACGAGCAGTACTTC. This translates into CASMGTSGSYEQYF.

The rearrangement uses TRBV5-6 and TRBJ1-1; D is uncertain. The CDR3 is 17 residues long. The V gene's germline CDR1 is SGHDT and CDR2 YYEEEE. The V gene lost 7 bases and the J gene lost 1 base, with 23 bases spanning the gap. The CDR3 here is CASSRVQNRLQNTEAFF. Written as DNA, the CDR3 is TGTGCCAGCTCACGAGTACAGAACCGACTTCAGAACACTGAAGCTTTCTTT. Filled out from reference TRBV5-6 and TRBJ1-1, the complete variable domain reads DAGVTQSPTHLIKTRGQQVTLRCSPKSGHDTVSWYQQALGQGPQFIFQYYEEEERQRGNFPDRFSGHQFPNYSSELNVNALLLGDSALYLCASSRVQNRLQNTEAFFGQGTRLTVV.

V usage is TRBV25-1 and J usage is TRBJ1-1; D uncertain. Trimming took 3 bases from V and 2 from J, leaving 13 bases between them. The germline V gene has CDR1 MGHDK and CDR2 SYGVNS. CDR3 length: 15 residues. CDR3 bases: TGTGCCAGCAGTGATGGCCGGCTCCTAAACACTGAAGCTTTCTTT. Its protein product is CASSDGRLLNTEAFF.

The chain uses TRBV10-2 and TRBJ2-2, with 9 bases identical to TRBD1. Germline trimming cut 4 bases from V and 4 bases from J; bases unmatched to any gene: 10. Germline loops: CDR1 WSHSY, CDR2 SAAADI. The CDR3 length is 17 residues. DNA of the CDR3: TGCGCCAGCAGTGGGAAACTACAGGGGGCAGGCACCGGGGAGCTGTTTTTT. As protein: CASSGKLQGAGTGELFF.

This clone was counted only a few times. This rearrangement joins TRBV28 to TRBJ2-7; 8 bases map to TRBD1. Germline CDR1 and CDR2: MDHEN and SYDVKM. V lost 7 bases and J lost 3; bases outside the gene matches: 11. The CDR3 has 15 residues. CDR3 residues: CASTLPGTGGYEQYF. CDR3 DNA sequence: TGTGCCAGCACCCTCCCCGGAACAGGGGGCTACGAGCAGTACTTC.

The V and J genes are TRBV5-6 and TRBJ2-3; 7 bases agree with TRBD2. This CDR3 is built from 15 residues. The trim removed 4 bases at V and 7 bases at J, leaving 12 bases unmatched. Germline values: CDR1 SGHDT, CDR2 YYEEEE. The CDR3 is CASSLRPGAGHTQYF. The CDR3 nucleotides read TGTGCCAGCAGCCTAAGGCCTGGAGCGGGACATACGCAGTATTTT.

This clone was recorded only once. V gene TRBV6-5 combines with J gene TRBJ1-2; TRBD1 is a possible D gene (6 bases). Germline CDR1 reads MNHEY; CDR2 reads SVGAGI. This CDR3 region has 15 residues. V gave up 6 bases and J gave up 3 bases, with 17 bases separating them. DNA for the CDR3: TGTGCCAGCAGAGCCGGACAGAGCCCCTACTATGGCTACACCTTC. As protein: CASRAGQSPYYGYTF.

This clone was seen a handful of times. CDR3 coding DNA: TGTGCCAGCAGCGAATCAGGGAGTGGTGTACGAGTGGGGGAGCAGTACGTC. As protein: CASSESGSGVRVGEQYV. V is TRBV5-6 and J is TRBJ2-7, with D perhaps assigned TRBD1 or TRBD2 (5 bases each). The V end lost 4 bases, the J end lost 7 bases, and 27 bases lay between the germline ends. The CDR3 runs 17 residues. Germline V CDR1 and CDR2: SGHDT, YYEEEE.

The V and J genes are TRBV6-5 and TRBJ2-3; TRBD1 might be the D (5 bases). This CDR3 has 15 amino acids. Trimming took 0 bases from V and 4 from J, leaving 11 bases between them. Germline-derived CDR1 and CDR2 are MNHEY and SVGAGI. Written as DNA, the CDR3 is TGTGCCAGCAGTTACTCCATGACAGCGTCAGATACGCAGTATTTT. Its translation: CASSYSMTASDTQYF.

CDR3 sequence reads: CASSVGVQETQYF. DNA of the CDR3: TGTGCCAGCAGCGTAGGGGTACAAGAGACCCAGTACTTC. The chain recombines TRBV9 with TRBJ2-5; D unresolved. This CDR3 has 13 amino acids. Germline lookup yields CDR1 SGDLS and CDR2 YYNGEE. Deletions cut 0 bases from V and 2 bases from J, with 5 bases between.

The V and J genes are TRBV30 and TRBJ1-6; D gene unclear. From germline, CDR1 is GTSNPN and CDR2 SVGIG (reference sequence). With 5 bases removed from V and 0 bases from J, the gap between germline ends came to 8 bases. The CDR3 has 14 residues. This CDR3 is CAWVPDSYNSPLHF. CDR3 nucleotides: TGTGCCTGGGTTCCGGACTCCTATAATTCACCCCTCCACTTT.

The V and J genes are TRBV10-1 and TRBJ2-7; 8 nucleotides match TRBD1. The junction had 11 bases not matched to a gene; V was cut back by 11 bases and J by 2 bases. CDR1 is WNHNN and CDR2 is SYGVQD in the germline V gene (reference sequence). The CDR3 has 14 residues. The CDR3 DNA reads as TGCGCCGCTATCCCCCGGGACAGGCCCTACGAGCAGTACTTC. Its protein is CAAIPRDRPYEQYF.

This clone was picked up one time. The V gene is TRBV11-2, the J gene TRBJ2-7, with D possibly matching TRBD1 (5 bases). In germline, CDR1 is SGHAT, CDR2 FQNNGV. The V gene lost 2 bases and the J gene lost 2 bases, with 7 bases spanning the gap. The CDR3 is 13 amino acids. The CDR3, as DNA: TGTGCCAGCAGCTTAACAGGCACCTACGAGCAGTACGTC. Protein product: CASSLTGTYEQYV.

This clone was seen a handful of times. The gene calls are TRBV6-1 and TRBJ2-7; possibly TRBD1 for D (5 bases). CDR1 MNHNS and CDR2 SASEGT come from the germline V gene. The CDR3 sequence is 19 residues long. V was cut by 0 bases and J by 0 bases, with 21 bases left in between. The CDR3: CASSEASGHRPRSSYEQYV. DNA of the CDR3: TGTGCCAGCAGTGAAGCATCAGGGCACCGTCCCAGGAGCTCCTACGAGCAGTACGTC.

V is TRBV29-1 and J is TRBJ2-7, with 9 bases lining up with TRBD1. The length of the CDR3 is 13 residues. The germline V gene has CDR1 SQVTM and CDR2 ANQGSEA. Trimming cost V 1 base and J 8 bases; bases outside gene matches: 6. The CDR3 DNA follows: TGCAGCGTTGAAGGTTGGGGACAGGGTAAGCAGTACTTC. It yields the protein CSVEGWGQGKQYF.

This clone was detected a few times. The chain links TRBV27 to TRBJ1-2; 9 bases are shared with TRBD1. The V and J ends lost 2 bases and 5 bases, in that order; junction bases with no gene match: 3. The CDR3 contains 14 residues. Germline-derived CDR1 and CDR2 are MNHEY and SMNVEV (reference sequence). CDR3 sequence: CASSLLDRGYGYTF. CDR3 DNA sequence: TGTGCCAGCAGTTTACTTGACAGGGGGTATGGCTACACCTTC.

The V gene is TRBV7-2, the J gene TRBJ1-2; unclear D gene. The CDR3 has 13 amino acids. Per the germline V gene, CDR1 is SGHTA and CDR2 is FQGNSA. Trimming left V 3 bases short and J 11 bases short, with 16 bases between. The CDR3 protein is CASSFTEEGRYTF. The CDR3 DNA follows: TGTGCCAGCAGCTTTACCGAAGAGGGAAGATACACCTTC.

The J gene is TRBJ1-4, the V gene TRBV28; tentatively, D is TRBD1 (6 bases). The V end lost 10 bases, the J end lost 0 bases, and 18 bases lay between the germline ends. Germline CDR1 is MDHEN and CDR2 is SYDVKM. The CDR3 has 16 residues. The CDR3 loop is CAIEQGRRATNEKLFF. In DNA form, the CDR3 reads TGTGCCATCGAACAGGGTAGGCGGGCAACTAATGAAAAACTGTTTTTT. Drawing the rest from reference TRBV28 and TRBJ1-4, the complete variable domain is DVKVTQSSRYLVKRTGEKVFLECVQDMDHENMFWYRQDPGLGLRLIYFSYDVKMKEKGDIPEGYSVSREKKERFSLILESASTNQTSMYLCAIEQGRRATNEKLFFGSGTQLSVL.